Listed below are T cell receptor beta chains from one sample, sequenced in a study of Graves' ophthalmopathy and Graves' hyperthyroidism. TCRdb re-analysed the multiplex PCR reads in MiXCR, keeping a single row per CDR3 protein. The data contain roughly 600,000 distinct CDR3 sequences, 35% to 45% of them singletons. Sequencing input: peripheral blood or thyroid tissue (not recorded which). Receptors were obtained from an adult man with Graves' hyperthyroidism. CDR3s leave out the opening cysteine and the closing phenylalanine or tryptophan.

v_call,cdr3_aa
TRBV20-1,SAATGGAGVTEAF
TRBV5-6,AISPGQFSGNTIY
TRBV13,ASSFRASDEQY
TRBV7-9,ASSFRDRGEENYGYT
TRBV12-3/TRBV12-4,ASSSGLAGGTTGELF
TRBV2,ASERGGRANNEKLF
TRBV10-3,AILGSLQETQY
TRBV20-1,SASDVAGDVEQY
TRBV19,ASSRTGLNTGELF
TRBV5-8,ASSEQGGSAEAF
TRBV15,ATSRSTSGSPYEQY
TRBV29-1,SVIGTENTIY
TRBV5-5,ASSPTTTTPAWGSGNTIY
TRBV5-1,ASSRGALAPGELF
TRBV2,ASSRTGATETQH
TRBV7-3,ASSLRTGSNEQF
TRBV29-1,SVRQGELF
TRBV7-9,ASSLKGADEAF
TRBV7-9,ASSVSSNQPQY
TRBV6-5,ASSYGGPYEQY
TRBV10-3,AIRGTGELF
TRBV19,ASSIGTEVSGNTVY
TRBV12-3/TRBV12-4,ASSLTAGTYEQY
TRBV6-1,ASSSGPVNYGYT
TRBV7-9,ASSKTGMHGDEQF
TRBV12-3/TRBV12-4,ASSPGYAEQF
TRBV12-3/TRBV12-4,ASSPMTGVAF
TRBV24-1,ATGGVAGFSYEQY
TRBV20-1,SASPGHVYGEAF
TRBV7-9,ASSQGSGTYNEQF
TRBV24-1,ATSDVHEFANTGELF
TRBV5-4,ASSLRLDYNSPLH
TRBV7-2,ASSQLAGVGETQY
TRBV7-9,ASSRFIREGQPQH
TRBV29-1,SVEGDAGGYT
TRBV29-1,SVDRTGADTQY
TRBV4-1,ASSQGPTSGRHEQY
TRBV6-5,ASSYGVSSYNEQY
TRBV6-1,ASSEWGQVGGEQY
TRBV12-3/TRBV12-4,PGEYRTYEQY
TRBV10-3,AITSSGTSGGFANTGKLF
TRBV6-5,ASRNSGGEQY
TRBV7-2,ASSPGKIKDLFLNTIY
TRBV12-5,ASSRRLAGSETQY
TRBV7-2,ASSLLADREGQPQH
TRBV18,ASSPPGTGQETQY
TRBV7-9,ASSSDRAGNSPLH
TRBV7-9,ASSVYRQGANGANVLT
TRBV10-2,ASSDSPSITGELF
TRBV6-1,ASRIPDRLGEQY
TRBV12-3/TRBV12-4,ASGPARGYGYT
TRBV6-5,ASNYFGTAQETQY
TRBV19,ASSTPGTSYEQY
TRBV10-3,AISGDRGDQPQH
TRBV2,ASRPTDSNQPQH